This T cell receptor beta chain originates from a study of CD8 T cells in Susac syndrome (dated 2019 in TCRdb). Broadly, across the study: Among the Susac syndrome patients who were sequenced, clinically active disease was present in more than five and clinical remission was observed in about eight. At blood withdrawal, Susac syndrome patients were either therapy-naive, taking corticosteroids (in some cases with IVIg as well), or taking IVIg alone. Repertoire sequencing was used to test whether CD8+ T cell activation and differentiation in Susac syndrome was antigen driven. Beyond this particular receptor, the publication reports: The number of individuals in the TCR sequencing and HLA analysis was acknowledged as relatively small. The CD4+ T cell repertoire of patients with Susac syndrome showed no detectable clonal expansion.

Peripheral blood CD8+ and CD4+ T cells from healthy donors, Susac syndrome patients and multiple sclerosis patients were profiled by high-throughput TCR beta sequencing. Recently defined diagnostic criteria for definite or probable disease were met by the Susac syndrome patients. Bulk CD8+ and CD4+ T cells were purified by magnetic negative isolation, while CD8+ TEMRA cells were enriched using FACS. Blood was drawn into EDTA tubes, processed within 24 hours, and PBMCs were isolated by density gradient centrifugation. PBMCs intended for TCR sequencing were frozen in liquid nitrogen and were later thawed in a 37 degrees C water bath. The sorted or isolated CD4+, CD8+ and CD8+ TEMRA cells reached a purity of at least 90%. In the case of this clonotype: Its antigen is still unknown. No base qualities exist here, and no much larger clone lies one base off it.

RNA was extracted using the RNeasy kit, and about 0.45 to 1 ug of the RNA was reverse transcribed with random hexamers. The immunoSEQ multiplex PCR assay, covering 54 Vbeta and 13 Jbeta segments, was used to amplify TCR beta CDR3 regions. Bias from PCR amplification was corrected by using a synthetic template baseline for primer optimization and for computational correction. On the study's bioinformatics: Only productive sequences were kept, with reads annotated to V, D and J genes according to IMGT and analyzed in immunoSEQ Analyzer. Clonality was calculated as one minus the Shannon entropy normalized by log2 of the number of productive unique sequences. Public and private clones were assessed among the 100 most prevalent clones of each patient and control. A clone was defined as Susac-specific if it was absent from the healthy and MS cohorts, from approximately 980 published viral clones and from other ImmuneACCESS disease sequences. TCRdb reanalyzed the raw reads on its own, using fastp at Q25 for trimming and MiXCR for clone calling, and kept in-frame beta chains. Each record represents a unique CDR3 protein, reported with the most common genes and DNA among its rows. These V and J calls originate from TCRdb's pipeline instead of the authors' own analysis. Across this sample there are some 94,000 distinct CDR3 sequences, with roughly 94% seen only once. The ten largest clones capture about 0.3% of the sample.

V was cut back by 0 bases and J by 4 bases, leaving a gap of 9 bases between them. Reading from cysteine to phenylalanine, the CDR3 counts 14 amino acids. Just CDR3 DNA is preserved here, 42 bases in frame from base 1. CDR1 and CDR2, looked up from the germline V gene, are MNHEY and SVGEGT. Sequencing was done on a sample of CD4+ T cells from PBMCs. Recombination linked TRBV6-2 or TRBV6-3 to TRBJ1-1, with TRBD1 tentatively as D gene (5 bases match). The source of this sequence is a human donor with Susac syndrome. Read as DNA, the sequence is TGTGCCAGCAGTTACTCAACGGGGCTCACTGAAGCTTTCTTT. This sequence encodes CASSYSTGLTEAFF.